Listed here are 5 T cell receptor beta chains from one sample, sequenced in a study of T cell responses to AZD1222 COVID-19 vaccine. The method was immunoSEQ multiplex PCR; TCRdb's version includes in-frame clones alone and lacks a portion of them. The sample yields about 62,000 clones, roughly 70% seen once. The sequences come from peripheral blood, collected on day 0 of AZD1222 vaccination. These receptors were obtained from an adult in good health.

The chain uses TRBV21-1 and TRBJ1-5. TRBV21-1 is marked as a pseudogene. The CDR3 totals 17 residues. The CDR3 region is CASSKDGCAESNQPQHF. CDR3 DNA sequence: TGTGCCAGCAGCAAAGATGGGTGTGCCGAGAGCAATCAGCCCCAGCATTTT.

The chain carries TRBV6-2 or TRBV6-3 and TRBJ1-6; 9 nucleotides line up with TRBD1. The CDR3 totals 17 residues. J was trimmed by 10 bases and V by 2 bases; bases with no gene match: 12. Germline CDR1 reads MNHEY; CDR2 reads SVGEGT. CDR3 protein: CASSYTPPGQGFSPLHF. The CDR3 region has the DNA TGTGCCAGCAGTTACACCCCCCCGGGACAGGGATTCTCACCCCTCCACTTT.

The CDR3 DNA is TGTGCCAGCAGCGTAGGGTGGGGGGCAGGTGAGCAGTTCTTC. Translating it yields CASSVGWGAGEQFF. J is TRBJ2-1 and V is TRBV9; perhaps D is TRBD1 or TRBD2 (6 bases each). CDR1 is SGDLS and CDR2 is YYNGEE in the germline V gene. CDR3 size: 14 residues. Trimming stripped 0 bases from V and 9 bases from J, with 13 bases between.

The chain has TRBV30 and TRBJ1-2; 11 bases align to TRBD1. Germline trimming cut 4 bases from V and 4 bases from J; bases unmatched to any gene: 11. The V gene's germline CDR1 is GTSNPN and CDR2 SVGIG (reference sequence). The length of the CDR3 is 16 residues. The CDR3 region is CAWIADRGQGSYGYTF. For the CDR3, the DNA is TGTGCCTGGATTGCGGACAGGGGGCAGGGAAGCTATGGCTACACCTTC.

This sequence joins TRBV5-5 and TRBJ2-2; D is uncertain. The V and J ends lost 1 base and 2 bases respectively, with 6 bases between them. This CDR3 has 14 residues. The germline V gene has CDR1 SGHKS and CDR2 YYEKEE (reference sequence). In nucleotides, the CDR3 is TGTGCCAGCAGCTTGCTTCCCAACACCGGGGAGCTGTTTTTT. It yields the protein CASSLLPNTGELFF.